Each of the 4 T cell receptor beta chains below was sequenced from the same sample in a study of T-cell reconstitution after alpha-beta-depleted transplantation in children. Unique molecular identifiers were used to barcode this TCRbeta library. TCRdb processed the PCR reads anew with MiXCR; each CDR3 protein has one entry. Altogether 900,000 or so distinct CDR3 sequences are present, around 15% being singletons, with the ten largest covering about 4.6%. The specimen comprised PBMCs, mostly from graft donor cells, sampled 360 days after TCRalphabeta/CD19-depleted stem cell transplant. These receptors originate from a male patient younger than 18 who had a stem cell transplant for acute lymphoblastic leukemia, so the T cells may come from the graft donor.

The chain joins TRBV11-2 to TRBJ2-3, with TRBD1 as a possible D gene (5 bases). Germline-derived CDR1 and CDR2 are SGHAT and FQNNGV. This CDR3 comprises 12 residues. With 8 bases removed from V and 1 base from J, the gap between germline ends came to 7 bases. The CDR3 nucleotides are TGTGCCAGCGCGACAGGCACAGATACGCAGTATTTT. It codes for CASATGTDTQYF.

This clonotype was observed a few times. This CDR3 is CASSFAPGASGNTIYF. The DNA for the CDR3 is TGTGCCAGCAGTTTTGCCCCAGGGGCCTCTGGAAACACCATATATTTT. The chain combines TRBV12-3 or TRBV12-4 with TRBJ1-3, with D possibly matching TRBD1 (6 bases). V lost 3 bases, J lost 0 bases, and 12 bases lay in between. The CDR3 is 16 amino acids.

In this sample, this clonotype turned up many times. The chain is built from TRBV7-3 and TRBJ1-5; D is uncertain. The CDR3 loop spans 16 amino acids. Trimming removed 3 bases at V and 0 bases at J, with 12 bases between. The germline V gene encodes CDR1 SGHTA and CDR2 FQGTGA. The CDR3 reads CASSFKYTYSNQPQHF. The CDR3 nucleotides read TGTGCCAGCAGCTTTAAATACACATATAGCAATCAGCCCCAGCATTTT.

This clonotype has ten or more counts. CDR3 amino acids: CAISESSRQETQYF. The CDR3 DNA reads TGTGCCATCAGTGAGTCGTCCAGGCAAGAGACCCAGTACTTC. The chain combines TRBV10-3 with TRBJ2-5; no definite D call. Trimming pared 0 bases from V and 2 bases from J, leaving 7 bases between. CDR1 ENHRY and CDR2 SYGVKD come from the germline V gene. This CDR3 has 14 residues.